The 12 T cell receptor beta chains below come from one sample, sequenced in a study of T cell responses to AZD1222 COVID-19 vaccine listed by TCRdb under 2021. The library relied on the immunoSEQ multiplex PCR assay. Here the immuneACCESS table is served through TCRdb, limited to in-frame sequences with V and J called. Missing clones are a known gap in these copies; in checked studies unresolved V genes cover under half, and the rest lacks a known reason. Here the sample has tens of thousands of clones; 87% occur a single time. About 1.6% of the sample is taken by the ten largest. The label giving this sample's time point can be read as: baseline before first vaccination. The specimen was peripheral blood, collected on day 0 of AZD1222 vaccination. These TCRs come from an adult in good health.

The chain couples TRBV5-4 to TRBJ1-1; D call uncertain. The germline gives CDR1 SGHNT, CDR2 YYREEE (reference sequence). The CDR3 has 16 residues. V was shortened by 4 bases and J by 0 bases, with 16 bases between the two germline ends. The CDR3 spells CASSNYLGPVNTEAFF. The CDR3 DNA reads TGTGCCAGCAGCAATTATCTGGGTCCCGTGAACACTGAAGCTTTCTTT.

The chain uses TRBV7-6 and TRBJ1-2, with D perhaps TRBD1 (5 bases). In germline, CDR1 is SGHVS, CDR2 FNYEAQ. Trimming took off 3 bases at V and 1 base at J, with 15 bases between the two ends. The CDR3 runs 16 residues. The CDR3 nucleotides are TGTGCCAGCAGCTTTCTAGGGGCTAGGGGTAACTATGGCTACACCTTC. Amino acids: CASSFLGARGNYGYTF.

The chain employs TRBV2 and TRBJ2-7, with TRBD1 matching over 10 bases. CDR3 size: 14 residues. Germline loops: CDR1 SNHLY, CDR2 FYNNEI. The J segment lost 4 bases and the V segment lost 6 bases, leaving 6 bases of the junction unmatched. The CDR3 DNA follows: TGTGCCAGCAGCACCGGGACAGGGGATTACGAGCAGTACTTC. This codes for CASSTGTGDYEQYF.

This rearrangement joins TRBV5-1 to TRBJ1-1; possible D gene TRBD1, 5 bases. Germline-derived CDR1 and CDR2 are SGHRS and YFSETQ. The CDR3 covers 14 residues. Trimming stripped 3 bases from V and 2 bases from J, with 11 bases between. The CDR3, as DNA: TGCGCCAGCAGCTCTTTGGGGGGAAACACTGAAGCTTTCTTT. This codes for CASSSLGGNTEAFF.

The chain's CDR3 is CASSRERNTEAFF. The CDR3 DNA sequence: TGTGCCAGCTCACGGGAGCGGAACACTGAAGCTTTCTTT. This chain uses TRBV18 with TRBJ1-1; D call uncertain. V was cut by 4 bases and J by 1 base, with 7 bases left in between. The CDR3 length is 13 residues. The germline V gene encodes CDR1 KGHSH and CDR2 LQKENI.

J is TRBJ1-6 and V is TRBV7-9; no firm D call. CDR1 and CDR2 (germline): SEHNR, FQNEAQ (reference sequence). V dropped 1 base and J dropped 7 bases, with 8 bases sitting between them. The CDR3 sequence is 14 residues long. DNA for the CDR3: TGTGCCAGCAGCTTAGACACCAGGAATTCACCCCTCCACTTT. It encodes CASSLDTRNSPLHF.

This rearrangement joins TRBV2 to TRBJ2-5; a weak D match, TRBD2 (5 bases). CDR1 is SNHLY, CDR2 FYNNEI, per germline. The CDR3 sequence is 14 residues long. V gave up 8 bases and J gave up 2 bases, with 15 bases separating them. The CDR3 is CASRGRSGQETQYF. The CDR3 DNA sequence: TGTGCCAGCCGTGGGCGATCGGGACAAGAGACCCAGTACTTC.

V usage is TRBV3-1 (or the pseudogene TRBV3-2) and J usage is TRBJ2-7; 8 nucleotides match TRBD2. Trimming removed 1 base from V and 7 bases from J; junction bases left unmatched: 6. CDR1 is LGHDT and CDR2 is YNNKEL in the germline V gene (reference sequence). The CDR3 contains 14 residues. CDR3 sequence reads: CASSQARTSREQYF. CDR3 coding DNA: TGTGCCAGCAGCCAAGCCCGGACTAGCAGGGAGCAGTACTTC.

In this sample, this clone turned up once. The chain links TRBV27 to TRBJ2-3, with 9 bases identical to TRBD2. In germline, CDR1 is MNHEY, CDR2 SMNVEV (reference sequence). V trimming: 0 bases; J trimming: 4 bases; junction bases outside the gene matches: 2. The CDR3 runs 15 residues. CDR3 residues: CASSLSAGGPDTQYF. The CDR3 DNA reads TGTGCCAGCAGTTTATCGGCGGGAGGGCCAGATACGCAGTATTTT.

This chain uses TRBV5-1 with TRBJ2-2; D remains ambiguous. Trimming pared 2 bases from V and 10 bases from J, leaving 15 bases between. The CDR3 runs 14 residues. Germline V CDR1 and CDR2: SGHRS, YFSETQ. The CDR3 protein is CASSLIGSGEELFF. CDR3 DNA: TGCGCCAGCAGCTTAATCGGGTCCGGCGAGGAGCTGTTTTTT.

The V and J genes are TRBV7-2 and TRBJ1-3; 9 bases are shared with TRBD1. V lost 5 bases to trimming and J lost 3 bases; unmatched junction nucleotides: 8. The V gene's germline CDR1 is SGHTA and CDR2 FQGNSA. This CDR3 is built from 16 residues. The CDR3 region is CASSLGQGRGGNTIYF. CDR3 sequence (DNA): TGTGCCAGCAGCCTTGGACAGGGGAGGGGTGGAAACACCATATATTTT.

This rearrangement joins TRBV12-3 or TRBV12-4 to TRBJ1-1; D remains unclear. This CDR3 comprises 13 residues. V gave up 7 bases and J gave up 1 base, with 10 bases separating them. For the CDR3, the DNA is TGTGCCAGCACCAAGGACGCGAACACTGAAGCTTTCTTT. Protein product: CASTKDANTEAFF.